The source of this TCR beta chain is a study of blood T cell repertoires in COVID-19 (dated by TCRdb to the early 2020s). For context, the study as a whole: Samples covering the acute and convalescent phases of COVID-19 were provided by collaborators in the United States, Italy and Spain. Subjects who had been exposed to COVID-19, were actively infected with it, or had recovered from it provided the deeply sampled blood TCRbeta repertoires that made up the dataset. HLA class I and class II types, where available, came from metadata supplied by the sample provider rather than from assay-based typing. The samples were drawn from two sources: the first 160 participants of the ongoing ImmuneRACE study, and some 1,300 subjects contributed by 6 global collaborators. The repertoires were released in a freely available public database meant as a resource for research on the immune response to SARS-CoV-2. Sample metadata almost always included a de-identified subject ID, COVID-19 status, age in years and sex. The material from the prospective study consisted of cDNA or gDNA derived from T cells, B-cell-depleted T cells, or PBMCs. On the study overall, not on this receptor specifically: How much clinical and demographic metadata was included differed by source and by participant, and the metadata was provided uncurated.

TCRbeta CDR3 regions were amplified from genomic DNA using the immunoSEQ Assay, a bias-controlled multiplex PCR. The published analysis was carried out like this. Within the assay, amplification of reference gene primers was used to estimate how many nucleated cells each sample contained. To quantify the absolute abundance of each unique TCRbeta CDR3 rearrangement, sequence reads were collapsed and filtered. For each sample, productive Simpson clonality was calculated by taking the square root of Simpson's diversity index across productive rearrangements. TCRdb re-hosts the immuneACCESS table, in-frame sequences only. Its copies lack some clones; in the studies checked, an unresolved V gene accounts for under half of them, and the cause for the rest is not known. D and trimming come from the DNA, and the V and J calls and clone size come from that table. The sample table holds around 350,000 clones, of which around 87% were seen once. The ten largest clones take up about 3% of the sample.

Whole blood was collected in K2EDTA tubes by collaborating institutions according to the institutions' own protocols. For TCRbeta analysis, collaborators shipped samples as frozen whole blood, isolated PBMCs, or DNA extracted from either of those sample types. As concerns this clone: Its antigen is still unknown. Base qualities are missing; no much larger clone stands one base away.

This receptor was taken from a human donor in a cohort sampled during active COVID-19. The sequenced sample was peripheral blood.

The CDR3 corresponds to CATSGNRGQETQYF. The DNA is TGTGCCACCAGTGGGAACAGGGGCCAAGAGACCCAGTACTTC. The V and J genes are TRBV24-1 and TRBJ2-5, with 7 junctional bases fitting TRBD1. Trimming leaves V shorter by 5 bases and J shorter by 1 base, with the junction holding 3 bases beyond the gene matches. For CDR1 and CDR2, the germline V gene lists KGHDR and SFDVKD. Taken from cysteine to phenylalanine, the CDR3 has 14 residues. The kept DNA is CDR3 alone, 42 bases in frame from the first base.